A selection of T cell receptor beta chains follows, all from one sample in a study of cytomegalovirus exposure and HLA in healthy donors. Data came from immunoSEQ multiplex PCR; TCRdb stores just in-frame clones and leaves some out. The sample yields some 180,000 clones, roughly 84% seen once. The material sequenced was PBMCs. These receptors originate from a man under 40 in good health and CMV-seropositive. Each CDR3 is given with its conserved first and last residue. A D gene is named only where the DNA matches it firmly. Rows give clone size only sometimes, using once, few, many, or a class for an expanded clone.

CDR3 protein,CDR3 DNA,CDR3 length,V gene,clone size,J gene,D gene
CASSQEGQGDGYTF,TGCGCCAGCAGCCAAGAGGGGCAGGGTGACGGCTACACCTTC,14,TRBV4-3,.,TRBJ1-2,.
CASSEAPGGNTIYF,TGTGCCAGCAGTGAAGCCCCAGGAGGAAACACCATATATTTT,14,TRBV6-1,.,TRBJ1-3,.
CASSIVWGGRDNQPQHF,TGTGCCAGTAGTATAGTATGGGGGGGACGGGACAATCAGCCCCAGCATTTT,17,TRBV19,.,TRBJ1-5,.
CSVAAGATDTQYF,TGCAGCGTTGCGGCGGGAGCCACAGATACGCAGTATTTT,13,TRBV29-1,.,TRBJ2-3,TRBD2
CASRFGPGELFF,TGTGCCAGCAGGTTTGGGCCCGGGGAGCTGTTTTTT,12,TRBV7-9,.,TRBJ2-2,.
CASSYSDRMNEQYF,TGTGCCAGCAGTTACTCGGACAGGATGAACGAGCAGTACTTC,14,TRBV6-6,.,TRBJ2-7,TRBD1
CASKGDNEQFF,TGCGCCAGCAAGGGGGACAATGAGCAGTTCTTC,11,TRBV5-1,.,TRBJ2-1,.
CASSPTAVHEKLFF,TGTGCCAGCAGCCCTACGGCGGTCCATGAAAAACTGTTTTTT,14,TRBV7-2,few,TRBJ1-4,.
CSSSLGPLAGDADTQYF,TGTTCCAGCAGCTTGGGGCCACTAGCGGGAGATGCAGATACGCAGTATTTT,17,TRBV7-9,.,TRBJ2-3,TRBD2
CASSLAWLAGGKNEQFF,TGTGCCAGCAGCTTAGCGTGGCTAGCGGGAGGTAAGAATGAGCAGTTCTTC,17,TRBV11-3,.,TRBJ2-1,TRBD2
CASSSPGLAGSASYNEQFF,TGTGCCAGCAGCTCTCCGGGACTAGCGGGATCGGCTTCCTACAATGAGCAGTTCTTC,19,TRBV7-2,.,TRBJ2-1,TRBD2
CASSSGPGLAGGREQFF,TGCGCCAGCAGCTCCGGTCCGGGACTAGCGGGAGGACGGGAGCAGTTCTTC,17,TRBV5-1,.,TRBJ2-1,TRBD2
CASSVAQGIRGTDTQYF,TGTGCCAGCAGCGTCGCACAGGGAATTCGAGGCACAGATACGCAGTATTTT,17,TRBV9,.,TRBJ2-3,.
CASSLEQGGFYGYTF,TGTGCCAGCAGCTTGGAACAGGGGGGCTTCTATGGCTACACCTTC,15,TRBV5-4,.,TRBJ1-2,TRBD1
CASSVSGSSGELFF,TGTGCCAGCAGCGTTTCCGGGAGTTCCGGGGAGCTGTTTTTT,14,TRBV9,.,TRBJ2-2,.
CGSSQGWGANTGELFF,TGCGGCAGCAGCCAAGGGTGGGGAGCGAACACCGGGGAGCTGTTTTTT,16,TRBV4-3,.,TRBJ2-2,.
CASKNGRFNEQFF,TGTGCCAGCAAAAACGGGAGGTTCAATGAGCAGTTCTTC,13,TRBV2,.,TRBJ2-1,TRBD2
CASNGGAATNEKLFF,TGTGCCAGCAATGGGGGGGCTGCAACTAATGAAAAACTGTTTTTT,15,TRBV28,.,TRBJ1-4,.
CASSPLGTGANEQFF,TGTGCCAGCAGCCCCCTGGGGACAGGGGCAAATGAGCAGTTCTTC,15,TRBV5-4,.,TRBJ2-1,TRBD1
CASSFSVNTEAFF,TGTGCCAGCAGCTTTTCAGTGAACACTGAAGCTTTCTTT,13,TRBV7-9,few,TRBJ1-1,.
CASSLGGNTEAFF,TGCGCCAGCAGCTTGGGAGGAAACACTGAAGCTTTCTTT,13,TRBV5-1,.,TRBJ1-1,.
CAWSGNMYQETQYF,TGTGCCTGGAGTGGTAACATGTACCAAGAGACCCAGTACTTC,14,TRBV30,.,TRBJ2-5,.